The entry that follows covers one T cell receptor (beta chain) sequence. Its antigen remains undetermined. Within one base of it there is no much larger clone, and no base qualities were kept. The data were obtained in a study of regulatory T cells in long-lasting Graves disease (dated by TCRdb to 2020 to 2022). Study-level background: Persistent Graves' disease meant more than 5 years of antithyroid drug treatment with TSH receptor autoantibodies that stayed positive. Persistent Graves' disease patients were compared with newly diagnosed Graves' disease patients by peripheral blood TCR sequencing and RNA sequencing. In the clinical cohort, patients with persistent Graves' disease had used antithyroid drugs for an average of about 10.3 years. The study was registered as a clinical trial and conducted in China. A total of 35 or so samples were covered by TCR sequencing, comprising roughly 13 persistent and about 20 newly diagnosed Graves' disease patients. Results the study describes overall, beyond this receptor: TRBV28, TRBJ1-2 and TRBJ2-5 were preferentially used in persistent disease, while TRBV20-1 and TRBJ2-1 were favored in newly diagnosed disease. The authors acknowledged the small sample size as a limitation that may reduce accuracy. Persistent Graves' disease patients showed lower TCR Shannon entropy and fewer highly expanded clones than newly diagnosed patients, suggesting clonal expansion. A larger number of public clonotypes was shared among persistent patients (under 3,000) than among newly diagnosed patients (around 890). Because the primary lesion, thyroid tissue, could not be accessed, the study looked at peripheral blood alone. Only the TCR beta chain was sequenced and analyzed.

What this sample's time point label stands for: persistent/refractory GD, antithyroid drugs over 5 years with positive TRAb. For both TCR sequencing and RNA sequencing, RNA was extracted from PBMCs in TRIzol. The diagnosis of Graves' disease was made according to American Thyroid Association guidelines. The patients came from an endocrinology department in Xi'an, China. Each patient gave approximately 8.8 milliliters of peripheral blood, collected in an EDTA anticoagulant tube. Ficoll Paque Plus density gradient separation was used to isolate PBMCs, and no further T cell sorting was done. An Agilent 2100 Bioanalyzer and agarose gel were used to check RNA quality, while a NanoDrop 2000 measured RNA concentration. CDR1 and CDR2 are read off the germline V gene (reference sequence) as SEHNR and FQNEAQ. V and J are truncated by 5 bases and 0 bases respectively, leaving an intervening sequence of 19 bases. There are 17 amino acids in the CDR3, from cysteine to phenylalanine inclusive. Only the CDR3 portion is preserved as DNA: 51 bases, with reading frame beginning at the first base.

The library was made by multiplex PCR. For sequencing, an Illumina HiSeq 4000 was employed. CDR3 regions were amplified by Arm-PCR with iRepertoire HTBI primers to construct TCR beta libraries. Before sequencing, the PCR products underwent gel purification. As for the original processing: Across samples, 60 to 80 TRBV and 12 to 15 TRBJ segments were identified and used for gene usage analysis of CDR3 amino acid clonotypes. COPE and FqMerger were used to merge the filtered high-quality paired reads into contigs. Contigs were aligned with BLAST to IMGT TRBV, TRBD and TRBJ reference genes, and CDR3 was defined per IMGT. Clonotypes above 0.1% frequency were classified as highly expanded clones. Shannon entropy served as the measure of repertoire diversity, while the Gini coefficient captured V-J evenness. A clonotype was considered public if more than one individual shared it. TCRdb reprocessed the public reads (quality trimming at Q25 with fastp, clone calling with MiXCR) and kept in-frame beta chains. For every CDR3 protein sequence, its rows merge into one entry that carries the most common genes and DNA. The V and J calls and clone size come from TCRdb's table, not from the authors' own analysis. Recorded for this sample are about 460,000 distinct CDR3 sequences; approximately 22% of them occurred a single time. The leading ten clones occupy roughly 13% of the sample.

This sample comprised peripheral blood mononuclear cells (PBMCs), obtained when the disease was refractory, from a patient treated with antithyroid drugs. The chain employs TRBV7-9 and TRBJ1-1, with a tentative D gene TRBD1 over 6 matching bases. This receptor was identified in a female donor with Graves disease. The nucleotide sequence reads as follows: TGTGCCAGCAGCACAAGGGGGGGGGCGGGAATGAACACTGAAGCTTTCTTT. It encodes CASSTRGGAGMNTEAFF.